The entry below gives a single TCR beta chain sequence along with its context. The data originate from a study of blood T cell repertoires in COVID-19. Measured with immunoSEQ multiplex PCR; TCRdb has only the in-frame clones, and not every one. Among roughly 300,000 clones listed, 85% were seen once. Trimming removed 1 base from V and 5 bases from J, with 10 bases in between. Looked up from germline, CDR1 is SGHKS and CDR2 is YYEKEE (reference sequence). CDR3 length: 14 amino acids. The rearrangement joins TRBV5-5 to TRBJ1-5, with a possible D match to TRBD1 (6 bases). This sequence was found in a woman in her fifties or sixties who had recovered from COVID-19. Sequenced input: PBMCs or T cells enriched from blood (not recorded which). The CDR3 DNA is TGTGCCAGCAGCTTGCAGGGGATCGATCAGCCCCAGCATTTT. Translated: CASSLQGIDQPQHF.